Listed below are T cell receptor beta chains from one sample, sequenced in a study of shared clonotypes between healthy human individuals. Sequencing used immunoSEQ multiplex PCR; TCRdb keeps in-frame clones, though not all of them. This table holds roughly 2,300,000 clones, around 90% found once. The sample comprised naive CD4+ T cells from PBMCs. The receptors come from a young man in good health. Some clones in this sample may be carry-over from other donors' samples. The CDR3 runs from the conserved cysteine through the conserved F or W. D genes are given only for firm matches.

CDR3 protein: CASSWAGGNTEAFF
V gene: TRBV25-1
CDR3 length: 14
J gene: TRBJ1-1
D gene: NA

CDR3 protein: CASSFRGLADEQFF
V gene: TRBV7-7
CDR3 length: 14
J gene: TRBJ2-1
D gene: TRBD2

CDR3 protein: CASGNTGGPYNEQFF
V gene: TRBV5-1
CDR3 length: 15
J gene: TRBJ2-1
D gene: TRBD1

CDR3 protein: CASSLDPSGNTQYF
V gene: TRBV7-3
CDR3 length: 14
J gene: TRBJ2-3
D gene: NA

CDR3 protein: CASSPLAGAYEQYF
V gene: TRBV19
CDR3 length: 14
J gene: TRBJ2-7
D gene: TRBD2

CDR3 protein: CASSGIGTASYEQYF
V gene: TRBV28
CDR3 length: 15
J gene: NA
D gene: TRBD1

CDR3 protein: CASSPDQPYEQYF
V gene: TRBV18
CDR3 length: 13
J gene: TRBJ2-7
D gene: NA

CDR3 protein: CASSNREVNTIYF
V gene: TRBV5-4
CDR3 length: 13
J gene: TRBJ1-3
D gene: NA

CDR3 protein: CASSSDGINGQPQHF
V gene: TRBV5-1
CDR3 length: 15
J gene: TRBJ1-5
D gene: NA

CDR3 protein: CASSLVAGGPPDYTGELFF
V gene: TRBV5-1
CDR3 length: 19
J gene: TRBJ2-2
D gene: TRBD2

CDR3 protein: CASSLRVLGEQYF
V gene: TRBV5-5
CDR3 length: 13
J gene: TRBJ2-7
D gene: NA

CDR3 protein: CSVEDAGGSEKLFF
V gene: TRBV29-1
CDR3 length: 14
J gene: TRBJ1-4
D gene: TRBD1

CDR3 protein: CASSSSGQPRYNEQFF
V gene: TRBV7-2
CDR3 length: 16
J gene: TRBJ2-1
D gene: NA

CDR3 protein: CASSPGAYNEQFF
V gene: TRBV18
CDR3 length: 13
J gene: TRBJ2-1
D gene: NA

CDR3 protein: CAGRTAIEQYF
V gene: TRBV7-6
CDR3 length: 11
J gene: TRBJ2-7
D gene: NA

CDR3 protein: CASSALRGYRSGANVLTF
V gene: TRBV6-1
CDR3 length: 18
J gene: TRBJ2-6
D gene: NA

CDR3 protein: CASSRIGVGPYEQYF
V gene: TRBV5-1
CDR3 length: 15
J gene: TRBJ2-7
D gene: NA

CDR3 protein: CASSALSSTDTQYF
V gene: TRBV7-3
CDR3 length: 14
J gene: TRBJ2-3
D gene: NA

CDR3 protein: CASSPGGLAENTYEQYF
V gene: TRBV28
CDR3 length: 17
J gene: TRBJ2-7
D gene: NA

CDR3 protein: CASSLRGLNGYTF
V gene: TRBV27
CDR3 length: 13
J gene: TRBJ1-2
D gene: NA

CDR3 protein: CASRSGTARNDKAFF
V gene: TRBV7-3
CDR3 length: 15
J gene: TRBJ1-1
D gene: TRBD1

CDR3 protein: CASRGLAGEWDTQYF
V gene: TRBV4-1
CDR3 length: 15
J gene: TRBJ2-3
D gene: TRBD2

CDR3 protein: CASSEVGYGELFF
V gene: TRBV6-1
CDR3 length: 13
J gene: TRBJ2-2
D gene: NA

CDR3 protein: CASSRDRGTYEQYF
V gene: TRBV7-2
CDR3 length: 14
J gene: TRBJ2-7
D gene: TRBD1

CDR3 protein: CATLLPIYGYTF
V gene: TRBV19
CDR3 length: 12
J gene: TRBJ1-2
D gene: NA

CDR3 protein: CASSLPGRFSYNEQFF
V gene: TRBV7-2
CDR3 length: 16
J gene: TRBJ2-1
D gene: NA

CDR3 protein: CASSFVDSGNTIYF
V gene: TRBV28
CDR3 length: 14
J gene: TRBJ1-3
D gene: NA

CDR3 protein: CASSYGTSGSGTQYF
V gene: TRBV5-1
CDR3 length: 15
J gene: TRBJ2-5
D gene: TRBD2

CDR3 protein: CASSIDIPGQGSKEQYF
V gene: TRBV19
CDR3 length: 17
J gene: TRBJ2-7
D gene: TRBD1

CDR3 protein: CSAGDRAGYTF
V gene: TRBV20-1
CDR3 length: 11
J gene: TRBJ1-2
D gene: TRBD1

CDR3 protein: CASSYTGRGETQYF
V gene: TRBV6-6
CDR3 length: 14
J gene: TRBJ2-5
D gene: TRBD2

CDR3 protein: CAISEHGDLLAGSSYNEQFF
V gene: TRBV10-3
CDR3 length: 20
J gene: TRBJ2-1
D gene: TRBD2

CDR3 protein: CASSLSSGRTQYF
V gene: TRBV28
CDR3 length: 13
J gene: TRBJ2-3
D gene: NA

CDR3 protein: CASITRGTSNNEQFF
V gene: TRBV28
CDR3 length: 15
J gene: TRBJ2-1
D gene: TRBD2

CDR3 protein: CASSLVGQPNTEAFF
V gene: TRBV5-1
CDR3 length: 15
J gene: TRBJ1-1
D gene: NA

CDR3 protein: CASSPALGELGEQYF
V gene: TRBV5-4
CDR3 length: 15
J gene: TRBJ2-7
D gene: NA

CDR3 protein: CAIRGRLQETQYF
V gene: TRBV10-3
CDR3 length: 13
J gene: TRBJ2-5
D gene: NA

CDR3 protein: CASSPGLAGGFSYEQYF
V gene: TRBV28
CDR3 length: 17
J gene: TRBJ2-7
D gene: TRBD2

CDR3 protein: CASSQNYVDTQYF
V gene: TRBV23-1
CDR3 length: 13
J gene: TRBJ2-3
D gene: NA

CDR3 protein: CASSLRGLAGGVVTDTQYF
V gene: TRBV7-2
CDR3 length: 19
J gene: TRBJ2-3
D gene: TRBD2

CDR3 protein: CASSPQQGATDTQYF
V gene: TRBV9
CDR3 length: 15
J gene: TRBJ2-3
D gene: NA

CDR3 protein: CASSPRTSGYEQYF
V gene: TRBV7-2
CDR3 length: 14
J gene: TRBJ2-7
D gene: TRBD2

CDR3 protein: CSVRRGNTEAFF
V gene: TRBV29-1
CDR3 length: 12
J gene: TRBJ1-1
D gene: NA

CDR3 protein: CASRRGSTDTQYF
V gene: TRBV5-4
CDR3 length: 13
J gene: TRBJ2-3
D gene: NA

CDR3 protein: CASSPRIVREANTGELFF
V gene: TRBV4-2
CDR3 length: 18
J gene: TRBJ2-2
D gene: TRBD2

CDR3 protein: CASSEQGQNNEQFF
V gene: TRBV2
CDR3 length: 14
J gene: TRBJ2-1
D gene: NA

CDR3 protein: CAWGHPGPRGTEAFF
V gene: TRBV30
CDR3 length: 15
J gene: TRBJ1-1
D gene: NA

CDR3 protein: CASSLVSGLAGGQGVQFF
V gene: TRBV28
CDR3 length: 18
J gene: TRBJ2-1
D gene: TRBD2

CDR3 protein: CASSPAPGAGQPQHF
V gene: TRBV18
CDR3 length: 15
J gene: TRBJ1-5
D gene: NA

CDR3 protein: CASSLVPSHGYTF
V gene: TRBV28
CDR3 length: 13
J gene: TRBJ1-2
D gene: NA

CDR3 protein: CATSRDPPGGGRWNEQFF
V gene: TRBV15
CDR3 length: 18
J gene: TRBJ2-1
D gene: TRBD2

CDR3 protein: CASSSARGRVHGYTF
V gene: TRBV5-1
CDR3 length: 15
J gene: TRBJ1-2
D gene: TRBD1

CDR3 protein: CASRRNSNQPQHF
V gene: TRBV7-2
CDR3 length: 13
J gene: TRBJ1-5
D gene: NA

CDR3 protein: CASSLIGGAHNEQFF
V gene: TRBV5-6
CDR3 length: 15
J gene: TRBJ2-1
D gene: TRBD1

CDR3 protein: CASSFRTSYETQYF
V gene: TRBV5-4
CDR3 length: 14
J gene: TRBJ2-5
D gene: TRBD2